The clone carrying this TCR beta chain came up a few times. Antigen: not known. A single record per CDR3 protein comes from TCRdb applying MiXCR to the RT-PCR reads. The table lists about 540,000 distinct CDR3 sequences, about 14% of them singletons. This CDR3 region has 15 residues. Trimming cost V 6 bases and J 6 bases; bases outside gene matches: 7. Germline-derived CDR1 and CDR2 are SGHTA and FQGNSA. This sample stems from a study of response to subunit inactivated influenza vaccine. General observations from the study: The study's authors posited that every seasonal influenza vaccination enlists few new T cells.

V is TRBV7-2 and J is TRBJ2-1, with 11 bases aligning to TRBD2. The source of this sequence is a man between 45 and 60 years old who received an inactivated influenza vaccine. Sample: PBMCs from blood, taken 11 to 12 days after vaccination. The CDR3 reads CASRTLAGGSNEQFF. In nucleotides, the CDR3 is TGTGCCAGCAGGACCCTAGCGGGGGGCAGCAATGAGCAGTTCTTC.